A single sample gave rise to the 16 T cell receptor beta chains below, sequenced in a study of identical twins. TCRdb independently ran MiXCR on the 5' RACE reads; one entry per CDR3 protein. The table shows nearly 650,000 distinct CDR3 sequences, with 7% to 7.5% occurring only once. The same data also went into a second study, on yellow fever vaccine responses in identical twins.

The material sequenced was PBMCs. The source of these receptors is a woman between 18 and 29 years old in good health.

This clonotype was detected a few times. This chain uses TRBV3-1 with TRBJ1-4, with 7 bases matching TRBD1. Germline V gene data show CDR1 as LGHDT and CDR2 as YNNKEL (reference sequence). The J segment lost 1 base and the V segment lost 6 bases, leaving 2 bases of the junction unmatched. The CDR3 spans 14 residues. The CDR3 DNA follows: TGTGCCAGCAGACGACAGGGAACTAATGAAAAACTGTTTTTT. This translates into CASRRQGTNEKLFF.

This clonotype has at least ten counts. The V gene is TRBV10-1, the J gene TRBJ2-3; 13 bases map to TRBD2. CDR3 size: 15 residues. V lost 3 bases to trimming and J lost 5 bases; unmatched junction nucleotides: 2. Looked up from germline, CDR1 is WNHNN and CDR2 is SYGVQD (reference sequence). The CDR3, as DNA: TGCGCCAGCAGTGAACTAGCGGGGGGGCAAGATACGCAGTATTTT. It specifies CASSELAGGQDTQYF.

In its sample, this clonotype was seen many times. V gene TRBV3-1 combines with J gene TRBJ1-5; TRBD1 agrees at 9 bases. This CDR3 has 15 amino acids. CDR1 and CDR2 (germline): LGHDT, YNNKEL (reference sequence). V was pared by 4 bases and J by 6 bases, with 7 bases of the junction left unmatched. CDR3 nucleotides: TGTGCCAGCAGCCCGGGGACAGGGTTGAGTCAGCCCCAGCATTTT. Amino acid sequence: CASSPGTGLSQPQHF.

This clonotype was seen a handful of times. A junction boundary mismatches the germline segment, possibly from a read error. This chain joins TRBV6-1 and TRBJ2-1; possibly TRBD2 for D (5 bases). CDR1 is MNHNS, CDR2 SASEGT, per germline. The CDR3 runs 12 residues. This chain's CDR3 is CASSDPGWEMRF. Written as DNA, the CDR3 is TGTGCCAGCAGCGACCCGGGGTGGGAGATGAGGTTC.

This clonotype has a count of ten or more. The chain joins TRBV5-1 to TRBJ2-1, with 10 bases that match TRBD1. This CDR3 is built from 15 residues. V was pared by 2 bases and J by 8 bases, with 7 bases of the junction left unmatched. The germline V gene has CDR1 SGHRS and CDR2 YFSETQ. The CDR3 region is CASSFRDRGGDEQFF. As DNA, the CDR3 is TGCGCCAGCAGCTTCCGGGACAGGGGTGGCGATGAGCAGTTCTTC. Using reference TRBV5-1 and TRBJ2-1 for the parts outside the CDR3, the full variable domain is KAGVTQTPRYLIKTRGQQVTLSCSPISGHRSVSWYQQTPGQGLQFLFEYFSETQRNKGNFPGRFSGRQFSNSRSEMNVSTLELGDSALYLCASSFRDRGGDEQFFGPGTRLTVL.

This clonotype was counted a few times. The chain employs TRBV20-1 and TRBJ2-3, with a tentative D call TRBD2 (6 bases). Looked up from germline, CDR1 is DFQATT and CDR2 is SNEGSKA (reference sequence). The V gene lost 0 bases and the J gene lost 2 bases, with 15 bases spanning the gap. The CDR3 has 16 residues. CDR3 residues: CSARDPGRGVTDTQYF. Here the CDR3 DNA reads TGCAGTGCTAGAGATCCGGGGCGGGGCGTCACAGATACGCAGTATTTT.

The table lists this clonotype with a few counts. The chain uses TRBV20-1 and TRBJ2-2, with a weak D call TRBD2 (6 bases). The CDR3 spans 13 residues. CDR1 and CDR2 from the germline V gene are DFQATT and SNEGSKA (reference sequence). The V end was cut by 6 bases, the J end by 6 bases, with 14 bases between. The DNA for the CDR3 is TGCAGTGCCCTCCATAGCGGAGCCGGGGAGCTGTTTTTT. This translates into CSALHSGAGELFF.

This clonotype was observed many times. The V gene is TRBV6-5, the J gene TRBJ2-7; D is possibly TRBD1 (6 bases). This CDR3 spans 12 amino acids. Germline V gene lookup returns CDR1 MNHEY and CDR2 SVGAGI. V was pared by 5 bases and J by 5 bases, with 10 bases between. CDR3 region: CASSGTGNEQYF. The CDR3 DNA follows: TGTGCCAGCAGTGGAACAGGGAACGAGCAGTACTTC.

This clonotype showed up just a few times. The junction departs from the called germline gene at one end, perhaps through a read error. The chain links TRBV24-1 to TRBJ2-1; D may be TRBD1 (5 bases). This CDR3 spans 16 amino acids. Germline loops: CDR1 KGHDR, CDR2 SFDVKD. The CDR3 region has the DNA TGTGCCACCAGTGATGCCAGGGTAAGGTCCTATAATGAGCAGTTCTTC. Translated, it gives CATSDARVRSYNEQFF.

This clonotype occurred many times. The V call is TRBV29-1, the J call TRBJ2-7; 10 positions agree with TRBD2. V lost 5 bases, J lost 11 bases, and 6 bases stayed unmatched. This CDR3 spans 11 amino acids. Looked up from germline, CDR1 is SQVTM and CDR2 is ANQGSEA. CDR3 loop: CSVPSGSWEYF. CDR3 sequence (DNA): TGCAGCGTTCCTAGCGGGAGTTGGGAGTACTTC.

This clonotype was recorded many times. V and J are TRBV27 and TRBJ2-2, with a weak D call TRBD1 (6 bases). The CDR3 spans 16 residues. V shed 5 bases and J shed 5 bases, with 18 bases lying between them. CDR1 is MNHEY and CDR2 is SMNVEV in the germline V gene (reference sequence). Written as DNA, the CDR3 is TGTGCCAGCAGTCCACCACGCCTACAGGGAACCGGGGAGCTGTTTTTT. It translates to CASSPPRLQGTGELFF.

This clonotype was detected many times. The chain recombines TRBV20-1 with TRBJ2-1, with D perhaps being TRBD1 or TRBD2 (6 bases each). V lost 0 bases and J 15 bases, leaving 15 bases between the germline ends. This CDR3 is built from 12 residues. Germline V CDR1 and CDR2: DFQATT, SNEGSKA (reference sequence). The DNA of the CDR3 is TGCAGTGCTAGAGATGGGGGGCTGGGGCCGTTCTTC. Residues: CSARDGGLGPFF.

This clonotype was observed a handful of times. The J gene is TRBJ1-6, the V gene TRBV5-1; D unclear. This CDR3 region has 13 residues. V lost 0 bases to trimming and J lost 8 bases, with 6 bases between them. Germline CDR1 SGHRS, CDR2 YFSETQ. The CDR3 reads CASSLGSDSPLHF. The CDR3 bases are TGCGCCAGCAGCTTGGGTTCAGATTCACCCCTCCACTTT.

This clonotype was counted at least ten times. The chain recombines TRBV12-3 or TRBV12-4 with TRBJ2-7; perhaps TRBD2 as D (6 bases). CDR3 length equals 14 residues. V was trimmed by 6 bases and J by 0 bases, leaving 12 bases between them. The CDR3 DNA reads TGTGCCAGCAGCCCCGGGACTTACTCCTACGAGCAGTACTTC. Translation: CASSPGTYSYEQYF.

This clonotype has more than one count but fewer than ten. This chain uses TRBV28 with TRBJ2-2; 11 bases are a match to TRBD2. CDR3 length equals 16 residues. The V and J ends lost 3 bases and 5 bases, in that order; junction bases with no gene match: 5. Germline V gives CDR1 MDHEN, CDR2 SYDVKM. This CDR3 reads CASSLGTSGQTGELFF. For the CDR3, the DNA is TGTGCCAGCAGTTTGGGGACTAGCGGACAGACCGGGGAGCTGTTTTTT. The full variable domain, its missing parts supplied by reference TRBV28 and TRBJ2-2, is DVKVTQSSRYLVKRTGEKVFLECVQDMDHENMFWYRQDPGLGLRLIYFSYDVKMKEKGDIPEGYSVSREKKERFSLILESASTNQTSMYLCASSLGTSGQTGELFFGEGSRLTVL.

This clonotype was observed a few times. This chain joins TRBV7-8 and TRBJ2-5; D is uncertain. The germline V and J ends were trimmed by 1 base and 5 bases, with 8 bases remaining between them. The CDR3 loop spans 13 amino acids. CDR1 SGHVS and CDR2 FQNEAQ come from the germline V gene. This CDR3 is CASSLVDGETQYF. The CDR3 coding sequence is TGTGCCAGCAGCTTAGTAGATGGGGAGACCCAGTACTTC.